The sample holds one count of the clone carrying this T cell receptor (beta chain). What it binds is not known. Excluded were patients having autoimmune disease history or systemic immunosuppression. The data originate from a study of OX40 agonist ivuxolimab in advanced cancers. About the study: Every patient in dose escalation had hepatocellular carcinoma, melanoma, renal cell or head and neck cancer.

Points from the study as a whole: There was clonal expansion of CD4+ and CD8+ blood T cells by week 6 at 0.1 to 3.0 mg/kg.

CDR1 is MNHEY and CDR2 is SMNVEV in the germline V gene (reference sequence). This CDR3 is built from 15 residues. Trimming took 2 bases from V and 5 from J; bases not matched to a gene: 5. Generated by immunoSEQ multiplex PCR, the TCRdb table keeps only in-frame clones and is missing some. In the table there are about 58,000 clones, 83% of which are singletons. This TCR came from an adult with an advanced solid tumor such as melanoma, head and neck, liver or kidney cancer. This chain joins TRBV27 and TRBJ1-5; TRBD1 agrees at 8 bases. Sequenced here: CD4+ or CD8+ T cells sorted from blood, sampled in a trial of the OX40 agonist ivuxolimab. For the CDR3, the DNA is TGTGCCAGCAGTTTAGAGGGACAGGCGCATCAGCCCCAGCATTTT. Its translation is CASSLEGQAHQPQHF.